This T cell receptor (beta chain) derives from a study of T-cell reconstitution after alpha-beta-depleted transplantation in children. This clonotype was observed many times. V was cut by 7 bases and J by 7 bases, with 13 bases left in between. The CDR3 extends over 13 amino acids. Germline assignment: CDR1 MGHDK and CDR2 SYGVNS. A library of TCRbeta sequences, prepared with unique molecular identifiers, was generated. TCRdb re-analysed the PCR reads in MiXCR, keeping a single row per CDR3 protein. The sample has approximately 270,000 distinct CDR3 sequences, more than 9% seen once; the top ten hold around 10%.

The chain is built from TRBV25-1 and TRBJ1-4, with a possible D match to TRBD1 (6 bases). This TCR came from a human donor who donated a stem cell graft to a child with SCID. The material sequenced was PBMCs from the stem cell graft donor, taken from the stem cell graft. The CDR3 DNA reads TGTGCCAGCATACAGGGCGGGAGTGAAAAACTGTTTTTT. This codes for CASIQGGSEKLFF.